This TCR beta chain was captured by sequencing in a study of T cell responses to AZD1222 COVID-19 vaccine. The V gene's germline CDR1 is LGHDT and CDR2 YNNKEL (reference sequence). The CDR3 totals 13 residues. The germline V and J ends were trimmed by 4 bases and 5 bases, with 12 bases remaining between them. Profiled with immunoSEQ multiplex PCR; TCRdb holds only in-frame clones, not every one. The sample holds roughly 46,000 clones, approximately 88% seen once. The sample holds a few counts of this clone. Pooled samples include second doses given at about 4 or 12 weeks. The clonotype originates from an adult who received the AZD1222 COVID-19 vaccine. The sequenced sample was peripheral blood, obtained 28 days after the second AZD1222 dose. The chain employs TRBV3-1 (or the pseudogene TRBV3-2) and TRBJ2-7, with D uncertain. The CDR3 loop reads CASSRDDRHEQYF. As DNA, the CDR3 is TGTGCCAGCAGCCGAGATGATAGGCACGAGCAGTACTTC.